This T cell receptor (beta chain) was recorded in a study of blood T cell repertoires in COVID-19. V shed 3 bases and J shed 4 bases, with 8 bases lying between them. The germline V gene encodes CDR1 SGHRS and CDR2 YFSETQ. The CDR3 length is 14 residues. The method was immunoSEQ multiplex PCR; TCRdb's version includes in-frame clones alone and lacks a portion of them. Counted here are about 170,000 clones, about 80% occurring once; the ten biggest clones make up over 2%. The clonotype originates from a woman of 80 years or more with acute or convalescent COVID-19. The sample taken for sequencing was peripheral blood. The genes are TRBV5-1 and TRBJ2-6; D gene unclear. Here the CDR3 DNA reads TGCGCCAGCAGCTCGTCCTCCGGGGCCAACGTCCTGACTTTC. Translated: CASSSSSGANVLTF.